This passage covers 23 T cell receptor beta chains from one sample sequenced in a study of T-cell reconstitution after alpha-beta-depleted transplantation in children. Molecular barcoding with unique molecular identifiers was used for the TCRbeta library. TCRdb independently ran MiXCR on the PCR reads; one entry per CDR3 protein. The table shows about 6,700 distinct CDR3 sequences, with roughly 16% occurring only once. The material sequenced was PBMCs, taken before TCRalphabeta/CD19-depleted stem cell transplant. The receptors come from a boy aged 2 to 10 with acute lymphoblastic leukemia, due to receive a stem cell transplant.

By sample fraction, this clonotype is medium-sized. J is TRBJ2-2 and V is TRBV6-1; 9 bases are shared with TRBD1. The CDR3 loop spans 17 amino acids. V shed 1 base and J 1 base; nucleotides not matched to a gene: 4. Looked up from germline, CDR1 is MNHNS and CDR2 is SASEGT. The CDR3 DNA reads TGTGCCAGCAGTGAAGTAGGGACAGGGTGGAACACCGGGGAGCTGTTTTTT. It translates to CASSEVGTGWNTGELFF.

This chain uses TRBV5-1 with TRBJ1-1; D gene unclear. The CDR3 loop spans 16 amino acids. CDR1 is SGHRS, CDR2 YFSETQ, per germline. V lost 1 base and J lost 0, with 13 bases in between. CDR3 sequence: CASSLSGQRMNTEAFF. In nucleotides, the CDR3 is TGCGCCAGCAGCTTGAGCGGGCAGCGCATGAACACTGAAGCTTTCTTT.

The sample holds many counts of this clonotype. The chain couples TRBV20-1 to TRBJ2-2; possibly TRBD2 for D (6 bases). Trimming cost V 7 bases and J 6 bases, with 15 bases left between them. The length of the CDR3 is 13 residues. Germline loops: CDR1 DFQATT, CDR2 SNEGSKA (reference sequence). As DNA, the CDR3 is TGCAGTGGCGGGACTGGGCTACCCGGGGAGCTGTTTTTT. Protein: CSGGTGLPGELFF.

This clonotype is medium-sized in the sample. The CDR3 loop reads CASRGGGYEQYF. The CDR3, as DNA: TGCGCCAGCAGGGGGGGCGGCTACGAGCAGTACTTC. This chain joins TRBV5-1 and TRBJ2-7; D possibly uses TRBD1 or TRBD2 (6 bases each). The germline V gene encodes CDR1 SGHRS and CDR2 YFSETQ. The CDR3 is made up of 12 amino acids. The germline V and J ends were trimmed by 5 bases and 3 bases, with 9 bases remaining between them.

This clonotype is termed medium-sized. This chain joins TRBV29-1 and TRBJ1-2, with 8 positions matching TRBD1. V lost 5 bases and J lost 3; bases outside the gene matches: 2. The CDR3 extends over 12 amino acids. CDR1 is SQVTM and CDR2 is ANQGSEA in the germline V gene. CDR3 bases: TGCAGCGTTCCACAGGGGGACTATGGCTACACCTTC. Its protein product is CSVPQGDYGYTF.

This clonotype was counted at least ten times. This chain connects TRBV18 to TRBJ2-5; TRBD2 is a possible D gene (5 bases). CDR1 KGHSH and CDR2 LQKENI come from the germline V gene. V was cut by 2 bases and J by 1 base, with 8 bases left in between. The CDR3 extends over 14 amino acids. For the CDR3, the DNA is TGTGCCAGCTCACCAAGTGGAGGCCAAGAGACCCAGTACTTC. As protein: CASSPSGGQETQYF.

In its sample, this clonotype ranks as medium-sized (0.01 to 0.1%). The V gene is TRBV9, the J gene TRBJ1-2; D may be TRBD1 (5 bases). The CDR3 is 11 residues long. V lost 3 bases and J lost 12, with 12 bases in between. CDR1 SGDLS and CDR2 YYNGEE come from the germline V gene. The chain's CDR3 is CASSAGRLHTF. The CDR3 DNA sequence: TGTGCCAGCAGCGCGGGACGGCTCCACACCTTC.

By share, this clonotype counts as medium-sized. This sequence joins TRBV29-1 and TRBJ2-3; D is unclear. The CDR3 is made up of 12 amino acids. The V gene lost 3 bases and the J gene lost 1 base, with 5 bases spanning the gap. Per the germline V gene, CDR1 is SQVTM and CDR2 is ANQGSEA. DNA of the CDR3: TGCAGCGTTGAGGCCCGCACAGATACGCAGTATTTT. Its translation is CSVEARTDTQYF.

The sample holds many counts of this clonotype. The genes are TRBV6-1 and TRBJ2-1; 10 nucleotides line up with TRBD2. CDR1 and CDR2 (germline): MNHNS, SASEGT. Trimming cost V 3 bases and J 3 bases; bases outside gene matches: 5. The CDR3 loop spans 16 amino acids. CDR3 sequence: CASSDPSGGRYNEQFF. In DNA, the CDR3 is TGTGCCAGCAGTGACCCTAGCGGGGGACGCTACAATGAGCAGTTCTTC.

Within the sample, this clonotype is medium-sized (0.01 to 0.1%). The chain uses TRBV27 and TRBJ2-5; 10 bases match TRBD2. The CDR3 consists of 15 residues. Losses at the gene ends were 3 bases for V and 7 bases for J; bases not matched to a gene: 8. Germline V lookup: CDR1 MNHEY, CDR2 SMNVEV (reference sequence). Written as DNA, the CDR3 is TGTGCCAGCAGTTTCCTAGCGGGGGCCGACGGGACCCAGTACTTC. Translated, it gives CASSFLAGADGTQYF.

This clonotype is classed as medium-sized (0.01 to 0.1%). The chain carries TRBV28 and TRBJ1-4; no definite D call. V lost 10 bases and J lost 5, with 11 bases in between. This CDR3 contains 12 residues. Germline loops: CDR1 MDHEN, CDR2 SYDVKM. The CDR3 sequence: CAILAGNEKLFF. CDR3 nucleotides: TGTGCCATACTGGCTGGGAATGAAAAACTGTTTTTT.

This clonotype was found once. The chain is built from TRBV20-1 and TRBJ1-1; a weak D match, TRBD1 (6 bases). V lost 0 bases, J lost 5 bases, and 16 bases lay in between. The length of the CDR3 is 15 residues. Germline CDR1 reads DFQATT; CDR2 reads SNEGSKA (reference sequence). The CDR3 region is CSARDHRVGWTEAFF. CDR3 DNA: TGCAGTGCTAGAGATCACAGGGTCGGGTGGACTGAAGCTTTCTTT.

This clonotype was seen at least ten times. The J gene is TRBJ2-1, the V gene TRBV6-2 or TRBV6-3, with 10 bases identical to TRBD2. This CDR3 comprises 15 residues. V was pared by 4 bases and J by 4 bases, with 4 bases of the junction left unmatched. The germline gives CDR1 MNHEY, CDR2 SVGEGT. CDR3 sequence reads: CASSLSAGGYNEQFF. The CDR3 DNA reads TGTGCCAGCAGTTTATCAGCGGGGGGGTACAATGAGCAGTTCTTC.

In its sample, this clonotype is medium-sized. The rearrangement uses TRBV5-1 and TRBJ2-5, with D possibly called TRBD1 or TRBD2 (6 bases each). CDR3 size: 14 residues. Trimming took off 6 bases at V and 9 bases at J, with 21 bases between the two ends. Germline values: CDR1 SGHRS, CDR2 YFSETQ. This CDR3 reads CASKSLGGPRAQYF. As DNA, the CDR3 is TGCGCCAGCAAATCCCTCGGGGGCCCCAGGGCCCAGTACTTC. The variable domain in full, with the rest retrieved from reference TRBV5-1 and TRBJ2-5, is KAGVTQTPRYLIKTRGQQVTLSCSPISGHRSVSWYQQTPGQGLQFLFEYFSETQRNKGNFPGRFSGRQFSNSRSEMNVSTLELGDSALYLCASKSLGGPRAQYFGPGTRLLVL.

By frequency in the sample, this clonotype is medium-sized (0.01 to 0.1%). V is TRBV20-1 and J is TRBJ1-5, with unresolved D. Germline V gene lookup returns CDR1 DFQATT and CDR2 SNEGSKA (reference sequence). This CDR3 spans 13 amino acids. The V gene lost 5 bases and the J gene lost 9 bases, with 17 bases spanning the gap. CDR3 DNA: TGCAGTGCTCAGGTTCTACTGTGGGGGCCCCAGCATTTT. It is translated as CSAQVLLWGPQHF.

In its sample, this clonotype is medium-sized. V and J are TRBV6-1 and TRBJ2-5, with 7 bases fitting TRBD2. Germline lookup yields CDR1 MNHNS and CDR2 SASEGT. After removal of 6 bases from V and 2 bases from J, the junction contained 12 bases not matched to a gene. CDR3 size: 16 residues. The CDR3 DNA sequence: TGTGCCAGCAGGAACCCAGGGACTACTCATCAAGAGACCCAGTACTTC. Its translation is CASRNPGTTHQETQYF.

This clonotype was seen more than once but under ten times. The V and J genes are TRBV7-9 and TRBJ1-1; 10 positions match TRBD1. CDR1 SEHNR and CDR2 FQNEAQ come from the germline V gene (reference sequence). The CDR3 has 15 amino acids. Unmatched junction bases numbered 8, after V lost 5 bases and J lost 5 bases. The CDR3 DNA is TGTGCCAGCAGCCACCGACAGGGGGCAAGGACTGAAGCTTTCTTT. It specifies CASSHRQGARTEAFF. The whole variable domain, remainder taken from reference TRBV7-9 and TRBJ1-1, is DTGVSQNPRHKITKRGQNVTFRCDPISEHNRLYWYRQTLGQGPEFLTYFQNEAQLEKSRLLSDRFSAERPKGSFSTLEIQRTEQGDSAMYLCASSHRQGARTEAFFGQGTRLTVV.

This clonotype has at least ten counts. This rearrangement joins TRBV29-1 to TRBJ1-1; possible D gene TRBD1, 6 bases. CDR1 is SQVTM, CDR2 ANQGSEA, per germline. The CDR3 loop spans 13 amino acids. This CDR3 is CSSWGGRNTEAFF. Written as DNA, the CDR3 is TGCAGTTCCTGGGGGGGGCGGAACACTGAAGCTTTCTTT.

This clonotype qualifies as medium-sized. V is TRBV5-8 and J is TRBJ1-1; D is possibly TRBD1 (6 bases). CDR1 is SGHTS and CDR2 is YDEGEE in the germline V gene. Trimming left V 0 bases short and J 2 bases short, with 11 bases between. The CDR3 covers 15 residues. The CDR3 DNA follows: TGTGCCAGCAGCTTGGGGACAGTTTACAACACTGAAGCTTTCTTT. Amino acids: CASSLGTVYNTEAFF.

This clonotype is termed medium-sized. This chain links TRBV6-6 with TRBJ2-7; no clear D gene. V gave up 0 bases and J gave up 0 bases, with 9 bases separating them. There are 15 residues in the CDR3. Germline values: CDR1 MNHNY, CDR2 SVGAGI (reference sequence). This CDR3 is CASSYSAGFSYEQYF. CDR3 nucleotide sequence: TGTGCCAGCAGTTACTCGGCAGGCTTCTCCTACGAGCAGTACTTC.

The CDR3 sequence: CASGPGSGNEQFF. The CDR3 DNA follows: TGTGCCAGCGGCCCCGGGAGCGGTAATGAGCAGTTCTTC. This chain joins TRBV5-6 and TRBJ2-1; possible D gene TRBD2, 6 bases. This CDR3 is built from 13 residues. Trimming shortened V by 7 bases and J by 7 bases, and 15 bases separated the two germline ends. CDR1 and CDR2 from the germline V gene are SGHDT and YYEEEE.

Judged by abundance, this clonotype is medium-sized. The genes are TRBV27 and TRBJ1-5, with a weak D call TRBD1 (5 bases). Trimming took off 5 bases at V and 0 bases at J, with 11 bases between the two ends. The CDR3 is 15 amino acids. Germline CDR1 reads MNHEY; CDR2 reads SMNVEV (reference sequence). CDR3 loop: CASSPGLNSNQPQHF. As DNA, the CDR3 is TGTGCCAGCAGTCCGGGACTTAATAGCAATCAGCCCCAGCATTTT.

This clonotype was detected many times. The chain combines TRBV29-1 with TRBJ1-2; no reliable D call. V was cut by 2 bases and J by 5 bases, with 9 bases left in between. The CDR3 extends over 12 amino acids. The V gene's germline CDR1 is SQVTM and CDR2 ANQGSEA. The CDR3 nucleotides read TGCAGCGTTGAACGACTCTCATATGGCTACACCTTC. Its protein is CSVERLSYGYTF.